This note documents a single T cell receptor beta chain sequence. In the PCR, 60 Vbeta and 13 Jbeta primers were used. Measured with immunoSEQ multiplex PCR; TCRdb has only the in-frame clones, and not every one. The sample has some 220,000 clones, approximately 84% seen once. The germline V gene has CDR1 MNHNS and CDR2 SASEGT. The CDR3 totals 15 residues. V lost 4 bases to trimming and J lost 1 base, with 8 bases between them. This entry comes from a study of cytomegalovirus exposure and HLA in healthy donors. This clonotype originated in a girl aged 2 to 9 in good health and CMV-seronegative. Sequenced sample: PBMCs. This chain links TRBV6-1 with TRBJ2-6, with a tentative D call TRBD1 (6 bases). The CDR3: CASSGTVSGANVLTF. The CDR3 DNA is TGTGCCAGCAGTGGGACAGTTTCTGGGGCCAACGTCCTGACTTTC.